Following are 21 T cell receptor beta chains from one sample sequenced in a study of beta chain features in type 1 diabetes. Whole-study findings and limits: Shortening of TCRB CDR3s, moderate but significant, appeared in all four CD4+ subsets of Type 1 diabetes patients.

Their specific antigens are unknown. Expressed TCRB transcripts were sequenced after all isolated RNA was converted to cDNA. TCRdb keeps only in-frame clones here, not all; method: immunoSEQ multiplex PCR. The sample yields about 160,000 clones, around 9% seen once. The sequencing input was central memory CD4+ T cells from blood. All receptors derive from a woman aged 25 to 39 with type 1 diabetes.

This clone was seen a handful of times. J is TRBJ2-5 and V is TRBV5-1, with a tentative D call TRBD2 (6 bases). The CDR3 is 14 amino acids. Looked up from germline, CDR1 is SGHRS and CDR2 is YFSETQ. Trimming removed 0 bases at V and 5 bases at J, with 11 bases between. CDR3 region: CASSLARLAETQYF. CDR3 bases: TGCGCCAGCAGCTTGGCCCGGCTAGCGGAGACCCAGTACTTC.

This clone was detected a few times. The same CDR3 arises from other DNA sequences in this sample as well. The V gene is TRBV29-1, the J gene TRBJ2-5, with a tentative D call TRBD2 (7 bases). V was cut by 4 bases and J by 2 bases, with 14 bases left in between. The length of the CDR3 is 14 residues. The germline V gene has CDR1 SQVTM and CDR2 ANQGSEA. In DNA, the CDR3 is TGCAGCGTTGGGGGGGCTAGCGGACAAGAGACCCAGTACTTC. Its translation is CSVGGASGQETQYF.

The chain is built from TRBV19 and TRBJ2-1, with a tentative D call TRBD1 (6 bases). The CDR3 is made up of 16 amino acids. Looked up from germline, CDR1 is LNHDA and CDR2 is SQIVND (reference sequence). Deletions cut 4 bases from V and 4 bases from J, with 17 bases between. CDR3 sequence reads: CASSKPAGTLYNEQFF. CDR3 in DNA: TGTGCCAGTAGTAAGCCAGCCGGGACACTTTACAATGAGCAGTTCTTC.

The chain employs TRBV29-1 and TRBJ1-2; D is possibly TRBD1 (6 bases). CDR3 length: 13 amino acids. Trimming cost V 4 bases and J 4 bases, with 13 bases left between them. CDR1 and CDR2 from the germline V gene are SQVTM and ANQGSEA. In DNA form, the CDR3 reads TGCAGCGTTGTAAGGACAGCCTCCTATGGCTACACCTTC. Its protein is CSVVRTASYGYTF.

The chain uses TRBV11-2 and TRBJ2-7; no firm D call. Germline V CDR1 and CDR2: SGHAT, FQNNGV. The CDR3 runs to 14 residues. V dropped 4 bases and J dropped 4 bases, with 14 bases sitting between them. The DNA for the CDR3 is TGTGCCAGCAGCTCATTCTCTATTGCTTACGAGCAGTACTTC. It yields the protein CASSSFSIAYEQYF.

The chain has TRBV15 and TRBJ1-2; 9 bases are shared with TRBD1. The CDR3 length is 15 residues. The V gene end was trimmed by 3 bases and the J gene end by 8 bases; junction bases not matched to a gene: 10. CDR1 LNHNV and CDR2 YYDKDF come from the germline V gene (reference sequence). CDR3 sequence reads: CATSSRHGTGLGYTF. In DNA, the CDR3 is TGTGCCACCAGCAGTCGACACGGGACAGGGCTGGGCTACACCTTC.

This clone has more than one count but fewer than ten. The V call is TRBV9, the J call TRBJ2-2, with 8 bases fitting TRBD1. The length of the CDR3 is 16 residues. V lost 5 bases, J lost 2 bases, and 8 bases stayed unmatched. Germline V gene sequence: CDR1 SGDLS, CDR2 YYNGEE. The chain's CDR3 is CASSPTGDLNTGELFF. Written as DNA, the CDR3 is TGTGCCAGCAGTCCGACAGGGGATCTTAACACCGGGGAGCTGTTTTTT.

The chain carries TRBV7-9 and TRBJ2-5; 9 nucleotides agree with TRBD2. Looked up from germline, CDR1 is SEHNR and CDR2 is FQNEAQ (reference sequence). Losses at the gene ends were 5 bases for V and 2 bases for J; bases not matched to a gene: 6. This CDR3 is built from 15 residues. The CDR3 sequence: CASSQRGDGQETQYF. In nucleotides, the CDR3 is TGTGCCAGCAGCCAGCGGGGGGACGGTCAAGAGACCCAGTACTTC.

CDR3 sequence reads: CASNMRLAAYNEQFF. The CDR3 DNA follows: TGTGCCAGCAACATGAGACTAGCGGCCTACAATGAGCAGTTCTTC. The gene calls are TRBV11-2 and TRBJ2-1, with 9 bases fitting TRBD2. Germline loops: CDR1 SGHAT, CDR2 FQNNGV. Losses at the gene ends were 7 bases for V and 2 bases for J; bases not matched to a gene: 6. The CDR3 extends over 15 amino acids.

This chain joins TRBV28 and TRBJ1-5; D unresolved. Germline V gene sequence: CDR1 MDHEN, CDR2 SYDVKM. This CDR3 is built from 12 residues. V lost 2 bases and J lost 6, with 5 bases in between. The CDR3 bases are TGTGCCAGCAGTTTACTCCCTCAGCCCCAGCATTTT. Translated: CASSLLPQPQHF.

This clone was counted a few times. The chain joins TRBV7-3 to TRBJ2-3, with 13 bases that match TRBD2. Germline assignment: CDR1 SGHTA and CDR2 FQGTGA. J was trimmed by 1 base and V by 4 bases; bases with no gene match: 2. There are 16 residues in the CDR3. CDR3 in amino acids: CASSSGLAGRTDTQYF. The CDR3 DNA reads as TGTGCCAGCAGCTCGGGACTAGCGGGACGCACAGATACGCAGTATTTT.

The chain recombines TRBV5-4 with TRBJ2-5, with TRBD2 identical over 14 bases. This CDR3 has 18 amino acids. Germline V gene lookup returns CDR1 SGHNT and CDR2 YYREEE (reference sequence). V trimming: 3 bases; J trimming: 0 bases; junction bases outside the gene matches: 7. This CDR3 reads CASSSTSGRAGYQETQYF. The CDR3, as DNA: TGTGCCAGCAGCTCGACTAGCGGGAGGGCCGGGTACCAAGAGACCCAGTACTTC.

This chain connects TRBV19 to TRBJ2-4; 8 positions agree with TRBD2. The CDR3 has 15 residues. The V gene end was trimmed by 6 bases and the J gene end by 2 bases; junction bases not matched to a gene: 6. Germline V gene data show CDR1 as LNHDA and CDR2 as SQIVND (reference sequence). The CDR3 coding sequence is TGTGCCAGTAGACCTCGGGGGGGCACCAAAAACATTCAGTACTTC. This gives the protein CASRPRGGTKNIQYF.

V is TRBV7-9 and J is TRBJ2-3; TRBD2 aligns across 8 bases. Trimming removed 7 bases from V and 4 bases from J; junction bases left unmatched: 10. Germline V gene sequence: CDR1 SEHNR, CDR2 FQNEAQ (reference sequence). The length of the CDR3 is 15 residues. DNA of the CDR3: TGTGCCAGCATAACCAGCGGGAGACTTGCAGATACGCAGTATTTT. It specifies CASITSGRLADTQYF.

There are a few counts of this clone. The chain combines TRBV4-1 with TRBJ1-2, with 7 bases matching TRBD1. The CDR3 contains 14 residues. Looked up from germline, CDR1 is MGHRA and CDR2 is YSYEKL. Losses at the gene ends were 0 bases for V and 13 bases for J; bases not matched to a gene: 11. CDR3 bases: TGCGCCAGCAGCCAAGATGTGGGGACAGCAATGGGCACCTTC. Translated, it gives CASSQDVGTAMGTF.

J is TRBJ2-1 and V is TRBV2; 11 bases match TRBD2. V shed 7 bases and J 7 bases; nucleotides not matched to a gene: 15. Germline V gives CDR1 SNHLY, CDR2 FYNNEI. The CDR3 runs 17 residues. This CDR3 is CASTGGLGTSGRNEQFF. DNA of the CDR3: TGTGCCAGCACGGGGGGGCTGGGGACTAGCGGCCGGAATGAGCAGTTCTTC.

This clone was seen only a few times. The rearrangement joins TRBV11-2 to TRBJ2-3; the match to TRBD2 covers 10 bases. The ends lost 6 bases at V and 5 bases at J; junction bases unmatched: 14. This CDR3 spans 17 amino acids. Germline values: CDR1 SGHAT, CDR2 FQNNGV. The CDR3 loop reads CASRDWGLARRGDTQYF. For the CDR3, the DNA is TGTGCCAGCAGGGACTGGGGACTAGCGAGGAGGGGAGATACGCAGTATTTT.

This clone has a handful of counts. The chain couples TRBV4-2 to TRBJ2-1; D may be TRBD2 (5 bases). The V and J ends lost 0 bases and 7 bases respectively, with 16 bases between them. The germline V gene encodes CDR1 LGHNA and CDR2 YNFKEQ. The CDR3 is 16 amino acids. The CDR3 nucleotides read TGTGCCAGCAGCCAAGATCGTGTCGGGATGGCGAATGAGCAGTTCTTC. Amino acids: CASSQDRVGMANEQFF.

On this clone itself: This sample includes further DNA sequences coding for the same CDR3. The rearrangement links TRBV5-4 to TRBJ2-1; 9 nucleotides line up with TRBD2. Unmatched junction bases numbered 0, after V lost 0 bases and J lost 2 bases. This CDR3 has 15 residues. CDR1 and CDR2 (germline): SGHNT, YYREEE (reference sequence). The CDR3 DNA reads TGTGCCAGCAGCTTGGGACTAGCGGCCTACAATGAGCAGTTCTTC. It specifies CASSLGLAAYNEQFF. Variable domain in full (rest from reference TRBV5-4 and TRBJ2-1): ETGVTQSPTHLIKTRGQQVTLRCSSQSGHNTVSWYQQALGQGPQFIFQYYREEENGRGNFPPRFSGLQFPNYSSELNVNALELDDSALYLCASSLGLAAYNEQFFGPGTRLTVL.

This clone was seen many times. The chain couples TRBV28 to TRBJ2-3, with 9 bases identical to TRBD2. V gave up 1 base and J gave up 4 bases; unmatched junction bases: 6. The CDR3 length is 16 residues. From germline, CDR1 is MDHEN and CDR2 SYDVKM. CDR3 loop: CASSLSAGGPPDTQYF. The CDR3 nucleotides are TGTGCCAGCAGTTTATCGGCGGGAGGGCCTCCAGATACGCAGTATTTT.

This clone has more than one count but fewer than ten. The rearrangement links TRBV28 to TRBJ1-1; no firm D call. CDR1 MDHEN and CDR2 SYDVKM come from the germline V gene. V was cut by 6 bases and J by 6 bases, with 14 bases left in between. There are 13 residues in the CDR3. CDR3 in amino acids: CASSFTNVAEAFF. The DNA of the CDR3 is TGTGCCAGCAGCTTTACCAACGTAGCTGAAGCTTTCTTT.